A selection of T cell receptor beta chains follows, all from one sample in a study of identical twins. TCRdb passed the 5' RACE reads through MiXCR, listing each CDR3 protein once. The table includes about 730,000 distinct CDR3 sequences, 21% detected once. These data also formed part of another study, on T cells expressing NK-cell markers.

The sample was PBMCs. These receptors all stem from a woman aged 18-29 years in good health. Each CDR3 is given with its conserved first and last residue. Fields, in order: D gene, V gene, CDR3 length, clone size, J gene, CDR3 protein, CDR3 DNA. The D gene is left open where the match is weak. Part of the rows lack a size; the others show once, few, many or a class for expanded clones.

NA	TRBV20-1	14	few	TRBJ1-6	CSARVTAPNSPLHF	TGCAGTGCTAGAGTAACCGCGCCCAATTCACCCCTCCACTTT
NA	TRBV5-1	16	NA	TRBJ2-2	CASSLRRESHTGELFF	TGCGCCAGCAGCTTGAGGAGGGAGAGCCACACCGGGGAGCTGTTTTTT
TRBD1	TRBV20-1	12	NA	TRBJ2-2	CSAPGGTGELFF	TGCAGTGCTCCAGGGGGCACCGGGGAGCTGTTTTTT
NA	TRBV7-8	14	NA	TRBJ1-2	CASSLVDGNYGYTF	TGTGCCAGCAGCTTAGTGGACGGAAACTATGGCTACACCTTC
NA	TRBV10-3	13	NA	TRBJ2-2	CAITWGSTGELFF	TGTGCCATCACCTGGGGTAGCACCGGGGAGCTGTTTTTT
TRBD1	TRBV5-6	16	NA	TRBJ2-5	CASSGLPGQDQETQYF	TGTGCCAGCAGCGGCCTCCCGGGACAGGACCAAGAGACCCAGTACTTC
TRBD2	TRBV6-4	14	few	TRBJ2-1	CASSRGGLRNEQFF	TGTGCCAGCAGTCGGGGGGGCCTTAGGAATGAGCAGTTCTTC
NA	TRBV7-9	15	few	TRBJ2-7	CASSPIRGGSHEQYF	TGTGCCAGCAGTCCTATAAGGGGGGGCTCTCACGAGCAGTACTTC
TRBD2	TRBV12-3/TRBV12-4	15	few	TRBJ2-7	CASSPAGAPLYEQYF	TGTGCCAGCAGCCCAGCGGGGGCGCCCTTGTACGAGCAGTACTTC
TRBD2	TRBV9	15	NA	TRBJ2-7	CASSVRGGYSYEQYF	TGTGCCAGCAGCGTTCGGGGGGGCTACTCCTACGAGCAGTACTTC
NA	TRBV9	17	few	TRBJ2-1	CASRAGGASASYNEQFF	TGTGCCAGCAGGGCCGGCGGGGCTAGCGCCTCCTACAATGAGCAGTTCTTC
NA	TRBV6-2/TRBV6-3	12	NA	TRBJ2-1	CASSYRRRGQFF	TGTGCCAGCAGTTACCGCCGTCGGGGGCAGTTCTTC
TRBD1	TRBV12-3/TRBV12-4	13	few	TRBJ1-5	CATAGTGDQPQHF	TGTGCCACCGCCGGGACAGGGGATCAGCCCCAGCATTTT
NA	TRBV6-1	14	NA	TRBJ1-2	CASSERSGTSGYTF	TGTGCCAGCAGTGAACGGTCAGGGACAAGTGGCTACACCTTC
NA	TRBV11-1	19	few	TRBJ2-6	CASSLFSGITLSGANVLTF	TGTGCCAGCAGCTTATTCTCGGGAATCACTCTCTCTGGGGCCAACGTCCTGACTTTC
NA	TRBV5-5	12	few	TRBJ1-6	CASSLPRLPLHF	TGTGCCAGCAGCTTACCTCGTCTTCCCCTCCACTTT
NA	TRBV5-6	14	NA	TRBJ2-3	CASSFPTVTDTQYF	TGTGCCAGCAGCTTTCCCACAGTCACAGATACGCAGTATTTT
TRBD1	TRBV7-9	14	few	TRBJ2-7	CASTWTGRSYEQYF	TGTGCCAGCACCTGGACAGGGCGATCCTACGAGCAGTACTTC
TRBD2	TRBV7-9	17	few	TRBJ2-1	CASSFPTSGNPVDEQFF	TGTGCCAGCAGCTTTCCGACTAGCGGGAATCCCGTCGATGAGCAGTTCTTC
NA	TRBV7-2	13	NA	TRBJ2-1	CASSRRVYNEQFF	TGTGCCAGCAGCCGACGGGTGTACAATGAGCAGTTCTTC
TRBD2	TRBV12-5	17	few	TRBJ2-1	CASGSLGSGRNDNEQFF	TGTGCTAGTGGCTCCCTTGGTAGCGGGAGGAATGATAATGAGCAGTTCTTC
NA	TRBV10-3	15	NA	TRBJ1-5	CAISEVVGALQPQHF	TGTGCCATCAGTGAGGTAGTAGGGGCCCTTCAGCCCCAGCATTTT
NA	TRBV25-1	14	few	TRBJ2-1	CASSVQLGFDEQFF	TGTGCCAGCAGTGTCCAACTGGGCTTTGATGAGCAGTTCTTC
TRBD1	TRBV7-9	16	NA	TRBJ2-3	CASSKRTGGSADTQYF	TGTGCCAGCAGCAAGAGGACAGGGGGGTCAGCAGATACGCAGTATTTT
NA	TRBV24-1	15	NA	TRBJ2-2	CATSDLRVYTGELFF	TGTGCCACCAGTGATTTGCGGGTGTACACCGGGGAGCTGTTTTTT
NA	TRBV12-3/TRBV12-4	13	few	TRBJ1-5	CASIGRGPRPQHF	TGTGCCAGCATTGGGCGGGGGCCGCGGCCCCAGCATTTT
NA	TRBV18	14	NA	TRBJ2-7	CASSHPTAPYEQYF	TGTGCCAGCTCACACCCCACTGCACCCTACGAGCAGTACTTC
NA	TRBV6-1	14	many	TRBJ1-1	CASNPRRLNTEAFF	TGTGCCAGCAATCCCCGACGGCTGAACACTGAAGCTTTCTTT
TRBD1	TRBV24-1	15	few	TRBJ2-2	CATSEGDRWTGELFF	TGTGCCACCAGTGAAGGGGACAGGTGGACCGGGGAGCTGTTTTTT
NA	TRBV20-1	11	few	TRBJ1-2	CSAVPFGGYTF	TGCAGTGCTGTCCCGTTTGGTGGCTACACCTTC
NA	TRBV4-1	16	NA	TRBJ2-7	CASSQDNGLFSYEQYF	TGCGCCAGCAGCCAAGATAACGGACTCTTCTCCTACGAGCAGTACTTC
NA	TRBV7-8	17	many	TRBJ2-7	CASSLVGSPLISYEQYF	TGTGCCAGCAGCTTAGTTGGTTCGCCACTCATCTCCTACGAGCAGTACTTC
NA	TRBV6-5	16	few	TRBJ2-2	CASSLSRDWNTGELFF	TGTGCCAGCAGTTTATCCCGGGACTGGAACACCGGGGAGCTGTTTTTT
NA	TRBV7-9	13	few	TRBJ2-7	CASSSQAGYEQYF	TGTGCCAGCAGCTCCCAAGCGGGCTACGAGCAGTACTTC
NA	TRBV10-3	14	NA	TRBJ1-1	CAISSVAGDTEAFF	TGTGCCATCAGTTCGGTCGCCGGGGATACTGAAGCTTTCTTT
NA	TRBV20-1	15	NA	TRBJ1-3	CSARIAGLLGNTIYF	TGCAGTGCTAGAATCGCCGGTCTCTTGGGAAACACCATATATTTT
TRBD2	TRBV7-8	15	NA	TRBJ2-7	CASSHRGLATYEQYF	TGTGCCAGCAGCCACAGAGGACTAGCGACCTACGAGCAGTACTTC
NA	TRBV20-1	13	many	TRBJ2-5	CSAGEWSQETQYF	TGCAGTGCTGGGGAGTGGAGTCAAGAGACCCAGTACTTC
NA	TRBV18	14	NA	TRBJ2-1	CASSLHSGVGERFF	TGTGCCAGCTCTCTACACTCCGGGGTTGGTGAGCGGTTCTTC
TRBD2	TRBV6-1	15	few	TRBJ2-1	CASSSLVSGGFEQFF	TGTGCCAGCAGCTCCCTTGTTAGCGGGGGCTTCGAGCAGTTCTTC
NA	TRBV20-1	14	NA	TRBJ2-1	CSARAWRRYNEQFF	TGCAGTGCTAGAGCCTGGCGCAGATACAATGAGCAGTTCTTC
TRBD2	TRBV7-2	14	many	TRBJ2-5	CASSLVLAGETQYF	TGTGCCAGCAGCTTAGTACTAGCGGGAGAGACCCAGTACTTC
TRBD1	TRBV10-2	16	NA	TRBJ2-5	CASRDRGRRTQETQYF	TGCGCCAGCAGGGACAGGGGGCGTAGGACCCAAGAGACCCAGTACTTC
TRBD1	TRBV6-5	15	many	TRBJ2-5	CASSYLRDRGETQYF	TGTGCCAGCAGTTACCTCCGGGACAGGGGGGAGACCCAGTACTTC
TRBD2	TRBV12-3/TRBV12-4	16	many	TRBJ2-1	CASSLVAGVLFNEQFF	TGTGCCAGCAGCCTGGTAGCGGGAGTTCTCTTCAATGAGCAGTTCTTC
TRBD2	TRBV15	15	many	TRBJ2-3	CATSRDSGGADTQYF	TGTGCCACCAGCAGAGATAGCGGGGGGGCAGATACGCAGTATTTT
TRBD1	TRBV5-1	16	NA	TRBJ2-1	CASSLMDRFIYNEQFF	TGCGCCAGCAGCTTGATGGACAGGTTCATCTACAATGAGCAGTTCTTC
NA	TRBV29-1	13	NA	TRBJ1-1	CSVDSVVSVEAFF	TGCAGCGTGGACAGCGTTGTATCCGTTGAAGCTTTCTTT
TRBD1	TRBV20-1	15	NA	TRBJ1-6	CSARETGTDNSPLHF	TGCAGTGCTAGAGAGACCGGGACAGATAATTCACCCCTCCACTTT
NA	TRBV6-5	13	many	TRBJ1-5	CASSYSVDQPQHF	TGTGCCAGCAGTTACTCTGTAGACCAGCCCCAGCATTTT
TRBD1	TRBV12-3/TRBV12-4	14	few	TRBJ1-2	CASSFLARGDGYTF	TGTGCCAGCAGTTTTTTAGCCAGGGGGGATGGCTACACCTTC
TRBD1	TRBV6-5	12	NA	TRBJ1-1	CASSYRGDSRIF	TGTGCCAGCAGTTACCGCGGGGACAGTCGCATATTT
NA	TRBV12-3/TRBV12-4	11	NA	TRBJ1-2	CASTRTEFPTF	TGTGCCAGCACCCGGACAGAGTTCCCCACCTTC
NA	TRBV5-1	14	few	TRBJ1-2	CASSPGRIVYGYTF	TGCGCCAGCAGCCCGGGACGGATTGTTTATGGCTACACCTTC
TRBD1	TRBV13	14	few	TRBJ1-1	CASSLTGIGVEAFF	TGTGCCAGCAGCCTGACAGGGATTGGGGTTGAAGCTTTCTTT
NA	TRBV6-1	11	NA	TRBJ2-1	CASRIRDWKFF	TGTGCCAGCAGGATCCGGGACTGGAAGTTCTTC